The sequence of this T cell receptor beta chain was determined in a study of tumor-infiltrating lymphocytes in glioblastoma multiforme. Worth noting for this clonotype: At one end the junction does not follow the germline gene, possibly because of a read error.

Germline V gene lookup returns CDR1 DFQATT and CDR2 SNEGSKA (reference sequence). There are 19 residues in the CDR3. TCRB libraries came from RNA via three nested multiplex PCR rounds. Each CDR3 protein gets one entry after TCRdb re-called the multiplex PCR reads with MiXCR. This sample has fewer than 10,000 distinct CDR3 sequences, with around three quarters found just once. Material for sequencing was brain tumor tissue. This TCR came from a male donor with glioblastoma. This chain connects TRBV20-1 to TRBJ2-4, with 10 bases fitting TRBD1. The CDR3 DNA follows: TGCAGTTCTAGAGACCTGGACAGGGGGATTCGGAAAGCCCAAAACATTCAGTACTTC. This codes for CSSRDLDRGIRKAQNIQYF.